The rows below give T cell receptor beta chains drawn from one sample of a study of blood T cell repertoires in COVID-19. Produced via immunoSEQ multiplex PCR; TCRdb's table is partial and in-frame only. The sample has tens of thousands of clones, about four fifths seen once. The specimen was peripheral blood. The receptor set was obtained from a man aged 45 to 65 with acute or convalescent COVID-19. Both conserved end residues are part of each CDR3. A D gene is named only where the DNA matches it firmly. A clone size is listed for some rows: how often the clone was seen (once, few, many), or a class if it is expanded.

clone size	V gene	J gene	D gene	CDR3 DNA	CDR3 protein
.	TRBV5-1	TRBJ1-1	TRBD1	TGCGCCAGCAGTGGGAGCCAGGGGGCGAGAACTGAAGCTTTCTTT	CASSGSQGARTEAFF
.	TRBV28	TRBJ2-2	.	TGTGCCAGCAGCGCCTGGGCTGGGACCGGGGAGCTGTTTTTT	CASSAWAGTGELFF
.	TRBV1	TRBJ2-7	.	TGCACCAGCAGCCACGAGGGACTAGCGGGGGCACCATACGAGCAGTACTTC	CTSSHEGLAGAPYEQYF
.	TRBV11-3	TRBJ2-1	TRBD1	TGTGCCAGCAGCAAAAGACAGGGTTACAATGAGCAGTTCTTC	CASSKRQGYNEQFF
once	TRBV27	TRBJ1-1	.	TGTGCCAGCAGTCCTGGACAGAGGAACACTGAAGCTTTCTTT	CASSPGQRNTEAFF
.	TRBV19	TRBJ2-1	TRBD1	TGTGCCAGTAGTATTCGGACAGGAAGGTACAATGAGCAGTTCTTC	CASSIRTGRYNEQFF
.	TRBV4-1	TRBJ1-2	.	TGCGCCAGCAGCCAAGGTCAAGGGGGTATTTCAGGCTACACCTTC	CASSQGQGGISGYTF
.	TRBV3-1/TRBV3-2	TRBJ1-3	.	TGTGCCAGCAGCCAAGACCCGACAGGCTCTGGAAACACCATATATTTT	CASSQDPTGSGNTIYF
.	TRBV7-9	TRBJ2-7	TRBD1	TGTGCCAGCAGCCTCGAACAGGGGTTCGAGCAGTACTTC	CASSLEQGFEQYF
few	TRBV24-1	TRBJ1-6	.	TGTGCCACCAGTGGACCGGGACAATATAATTCACCCCTCCACTTT	CATSGPGQYNSPLHF
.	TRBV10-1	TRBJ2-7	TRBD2	TGCGCCAGCAGTGAGGTAGCGGGAGGATCTCCCGAGCAGTACTTC	CASSEVAGGSPEQYF
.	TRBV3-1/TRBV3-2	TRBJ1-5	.	TGTGCCAGCAGCCAAGCGACATTCGGTCAGCCCCAGCATTTT	CASSQATFGQPQHF
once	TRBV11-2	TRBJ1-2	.	TGTGCCAGCAGCCCCCTAACAGGGAACGGCTATGGCTACACCTTC	CASSPLTGNGYGYTF
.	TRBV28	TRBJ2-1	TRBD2	TGTGCCAGCAGTTTTTCAAGCGGGGGGAACAATGAGCAGTTCTTC	CASSFSSGGNNEQFF
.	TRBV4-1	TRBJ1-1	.	TGCGCCAGCAGCCAAGAAATTGGGGGCGCTTTCTTT	CASSQEIGGAFF
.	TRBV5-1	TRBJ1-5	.	TGCGCCAGAGCCTGCCCGAGGGAAAATCAGCCCCAGCATTTT	CARACPRENQPQHF
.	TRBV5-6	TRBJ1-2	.	TGTGCCAGCAGCCGGGCGGGGGGAAGGCTTGACTATGGCTACACCTTC	CASSRAGGRLDYGYTF
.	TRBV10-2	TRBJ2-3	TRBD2	TGCGCCAGCAGTGACCCTCGGGCGGGGGGCACAGATACGCAGTATTTT	CASSDPRAGGTDTQYF